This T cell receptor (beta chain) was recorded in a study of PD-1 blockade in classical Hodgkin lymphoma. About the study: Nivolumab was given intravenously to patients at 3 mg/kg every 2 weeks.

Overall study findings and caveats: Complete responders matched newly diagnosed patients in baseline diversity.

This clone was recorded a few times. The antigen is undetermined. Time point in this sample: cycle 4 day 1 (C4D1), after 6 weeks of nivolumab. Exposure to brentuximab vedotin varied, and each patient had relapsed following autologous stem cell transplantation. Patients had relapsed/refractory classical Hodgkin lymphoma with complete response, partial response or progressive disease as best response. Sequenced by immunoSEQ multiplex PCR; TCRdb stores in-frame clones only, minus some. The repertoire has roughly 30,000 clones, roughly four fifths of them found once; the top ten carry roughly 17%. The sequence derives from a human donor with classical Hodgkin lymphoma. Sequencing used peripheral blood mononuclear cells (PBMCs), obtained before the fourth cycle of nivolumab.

The CDR3: CASSRRDRDLYGYTF. In nucleotides, the CDR3 is TGTGCCAGCAGTCGCCGGGACCGCGACCTCTATGGCTACACCTTC. The V and J genes are TRBV7-9 and TRBJ1-2; D may be TRBD1 (5 bases). V was trimmed by 6 bases and J by 4 bases, leaving 18 bases between them. The CDR3 sequence is 15 residues long. Germline V CDR1 and CDR2: SEHNR, FQNEAQ (reference sequence).